These 23 T cell receptor beta chains originate from one sample sequenced in a study of blood T cells in healthy people across ages. With a J-beta primer mix and a sample-barcoded 5' primer, a second PCR ran about 7 to 11 cycles. In TCRdb, the 5' RACE reads were re-called with MiXCR into one record per CDR3 protein. The data hold about 290,000 distinct CDR3 sequences, with around 30% observed a single time. The specimen sequenced was blood. The source is a woman in her sixties or seventies in good health.

This clonotype was detected ten times or more. Here the CDR3 reads CASSLGLANQYYQETQYF. The CDR3 nucleotides read TGTGCCAGCAGCTTAGGATTAGCCAACCAATACTACCAAGAGACCCAGTACTTC. The chain joins TRBV7-8 to TRBJ2-5, with D unclear. Trimming pared 1 base from V and 0 bases from J, leaving 18 bases between. The V gene's germline CDR1 is SGHVS and CDR2 FQNEAQ. The CDR3 contains 18 residues.

The chain has TRBV5-1 and TRBJ2-3; TRBD2 matches 14 bases. The CDR3 contains 17 residues. The V gene's germline CDR1 is SGHRS and CDR2 YFSETQ. The trim removed 4 bases at V and 0 bases at J, leaving 4 bases unmatched. CDR3 loop: CASSHGLAGGSTDTQYF. The DNA for the CDR3 is TGCGCCAGCAGCCACGGACTAGCGGGAGGTAGCACAGATACGCAGTATTTT.

The V call is TRBV12-3 or TRBV12-4, the J call TRBJ1-2, with D perhaps TRBD1 (6 bases). V lost 6 bases and J 4 bases, leaving 12 bases between the germline ends. The CDR3 is 13 amino acids. The CDR3 nucleotides are TGTGCCAGCAGCGCAGGGGAACCCTATGGCTACACCTTC. Its translation is CASSAGEPYGYTF.

The rearrangement uses TRBV5-1 and TRBJ2-5, with 7 nucleotides matching TRBD1. The J call is uncertain, as TRBJ2-1 better fits the DNA end. Germline lookup yields CDR1 SGHRS and CDR2 YFSETQ. There are 14 residues in the CDR3. DNA for the CDR3: TGCGCCAGCAGCTCCGGGACAGTCCCCAATGAGCAGTTCTTC. Translation gives CASSSGTVPNEQFF.

The rearrangement uses TRBV7-2 and TRBJ2-3; D unresolved. Per germline, CDR1 SGHTA and CDR2 FQGNSA. V lost 5 bases, J lost 3 bases, and 15 bases lay in between. The CDR3 runs 15 residues. The CDR3 loop reads CASSGESRATDTQYF. The CDR3 nucleotides are TGTGCCAGCAGCGGCGAGAGTAGGGCAACAGATACGCAGTATTTT.

The rearrangement links TRBV28 to TRBJ1-2; no clear D gene. The CDR3 contains 15 residues. The V end lost 3 bases, the J end lost 1 base, and 12 bases lay between the germline ends. Germline CDR1 MDHEN, CDR2 SYDVKM. CDR3: CASSLSPDINYGYTF. CDR3 DNA sequence: TGTGCCAGCAGTTTGAGTCCCGATATTAACTATGGCTACACCTTC.

This clonotype appeared a few times. The V and J genes are TRBV7-9 and TRBJ2-7; maybe TRBD2 (5 bases). V shed 6 bases and J shed 8 bases, with 20 bases lying between them. This CDR3 contains 14 residues. Germline CDR1 and CDR2: SEHNR and FQNEAQ (reference sequence). The CDR3 DNA is TGTGCCAGCAGTTCAAGCCCGTTATCGGGGAAGCAGTACTTC. Protein sequence: CASSSSPLSGKQYF.

This chain uses TRBV19 with TRBJ2-7; D remains ambiguous. Trimming left V 3 bases short and J 3 bases short, with 9 bases between. Germline loops: CDR1 LNHDA, CDR2 SQIVND (reference sequence). The CDR3 spans 13 residues. CDR3 sequence (DNA): TGTGCCAGTAGTATCCGAGTCAGCTACGAGCAGTACTTC. It specifies CASSIRVSYEQYF.

The CDR3 nucleotides read TGTGCCAGCAGCGGAAGGTCGAATACGCAGTATTTT. This encodes CASSGRSNTQYF. J is TRBJ2-3 and V is TRBV9; the D is unclear. This CDR3 region has 12 residues. Trimming took off 3 bases at V and 7 bases at J, with 9 bases between the two ends. Looked up from germline, CDR1 is SGDLS and CDR2 is YYNGEE.

There are a few counts of this clonotype. The rearrangement uses TRBV28 and TRBJ1-3; unclear D gene. This CDR3 contains 13 residues. CDR1 is MDHEN, CDR2 SYDVKM, per germline. V was trimmed by 10 bases and J by 1 base, leaving 11 bases between them. CDR3 residues: CATRAGSGNTIYF. CDR3 sequence (DNA): TGTGCCACCCGGGCAGGTTCTGGAAACACCATATATTTT.

The V gene is TRBV6-1, the J gene TRBJ2-5; possibly TRBD2 for D (6 bases). The J call is doubtful: the DNA matches TRBJ2-7 better. In germline, CDR1 is MNHNS, CDR2 SASEGT. The CDR3 consists of 14 residues. Written as DNA, the CDR3 is TGTGCCAGCAGTGAAATCCTCCGGAGGGGCGAGCAGTACTTC. Protein sequence: CASSEILRRGEQYF.

This clonotype was seen a handful of times. The V call is TRBV5-1, the J call TRBJ2-3; a possible D gene is TRBD2 (6 bases). This CDR3 is built from 15 residues. Trimming shortened V by 7 bases and J by 1 base, and 16 bases separated the two germline ends. The germline CDR1 and CDR2 sequences are SGHRS and YFSETQ. Written as DNA, the CDR3 is TGCGCCAGCTCCCGTGACGGAGGGGGCACAGATACGCAGTATTTT. Its protein is CASSRDGGGTDTQYF.

J is TRBJ1-4 and V is TRBV12-3 or TRBV12-4, with 7 bases that match TRBD1. The trim removed 6 bases at V and 3 bases at J, leaving 4 bases unmatched. The CDR3 length is 14 residues. The CDR3 loop reads CASSTGVANEKLFF. The CDR3 bases are TGTGCCAGCAGCACAGGGGTGGCTAATGAAAAACTGTTTTTT.

This clonotype was found a few times. The CDR3 is CASSVREATPLHF. As DNA, the CDR3 is TGTGCCAGCAGCGTCCGGGAGGCCACACCCCTCCACTTT. V usage is TRBV2 and J usage is TRBJ1-6; D remains ambiguous. The CDR3 has 13 amino acids. Trimming pared 6 bases from V and 11 bases from J, leaving 14 bases between. Germline V gives CDR1 SNHLY, CDR2 FYNNEI.

This sequence joins TRBV12-5 and TRBJ2-1; 7 nucleotides match TRBD2. This CDR3 spans 14 amino acids. The V gene's germline CDR1 is LGHNT and CDR2 FRNRAP. V lost 5 bases to trimming and J lost 7 bases; unmatched junction nucleotides: 8. CDR3: CASGGRLAWNEQFF. The CDR3 nucleotides are TGTGCTAGTGGTGGGAGACTAGCCTGGAATGAGCAGTTCTTC.

The table lists this clonotype with a few counts. The chain uses TRBV27 and TRBJ1-1; maybe TRBD1 (5 bases). V lost 8 bases and J lost 2, with 12 bases in between. Germline values: CDR1 MNHEY, CDR2 SMNVEV (reference sequence). This CDR3 has 13 amino acids. CDR3: CASQWGLNTEAFF. CDR3 bases: TGTGCCAGCCAATGGGGCCTAAACACTGAAGCTTTCTTT.

The chain links TRBV7-2 to TRBJ1-4; D remains unclear. The V end was cut by 5 bases, the J end by 7 bases, with 11 bases between. The germline V gene encodes CDR1 SGHTA and CDR2 FQGNSA. The CDR3 totals 13 residues. CDR3 residues: CASSLGDGEKLFF. The CDR3 bases are TGTGCCAGCAGCCTGGGTGACGGTGAAAAACTGTTTTTT.

This chain joins TRBV5-1 and TRBJ1-6; no clear D gene. The CDR3 length is 15 residues. The V end was cut by 0 bases, the J end by 7 bases, with 11 bases between. CDR1 and CDR2 (germline): SGHRS, YFSETQ. CDR3 sequence: CASSLGAEKNSPLHF. The CDR3 DNA reads as TGCGCCAGCAGCTTGGGGGCCGAGAAGAATTCACCCCTCCACTTT.

The chain recombines TRBV29-1 with TRBJ2-7; D call uncertain. Germline CDR1 and CDR2: SQVTM and ANQGSEA. Trimming cost V 1 base and J 2 bases, with 15 bases left between them. The CDR3 loop spans 15 amino acids. The DNA for the CDR3 is TGCAGCGTTGAAGCTCATGGCAGTATTACCTACGAGCAGTACTTC. This codes for CSVEAHGSITYEQYF.

The chain combines TRBV29-1 with TRBJ1-2, with unresolved D. The ends were cut back, 5 bases at V and 5 bases at J, with 12 bases in the middle. Germline CDR1 SQVTM, CDR2 ANQGSEA. The CDR3 is 12 amino acids. The CDR3 spells CSVQRDRYGYTF. The CDR3, as DNA: TGCAGCGTTCAGAGGGATCGGTATGGCTACACCTTC.

At least ten counts were recorded for this clonotype. The V call is TRBV7-9, the J call TRBJ2-7; D is ambiguous. The V gene lost 6 bases and the J gene lost 2 bases, with 11 bases spanning the gap. In germline, CDR1 is SEHNR, CDR2 FQNEAQ (reference sequence). The CDR3 contains 13 residues. The CDR3: CASRRERPYEQYF. The CDR3 coding sequence is TGTGCCAGCAGGCGAGAACGACCCTACGAGCAGTACTTC.

Only a few counts were recorded for this clonotype. The chain is built from TRBV12-3 or TRBV12-4 and TRBJ1-6; unclear D gene. This CDR3 has 12 residues. The ends were cut back, 5 bases at V and 9 bases at J, with 8 bases in the middle. CDR3 region: CASSRKGSPLHF. The CDR3 bases are TGTGCCAGCAGTCGAAAGGGTTCACCCCTCCACTTT.

The V call is TRBV7-6, the J call TRBJ1-1, with TRBD1 as a possible D gene (6 bases). Germline V gene sequence: CDR1 SGHVS, CDR2 FNYEAQ. The germline V and J ends were trimmed by 0 bases and 4 bases, with 9 bases remaining between them. This CDR3 contains 14 residues. CDR3 amino acids: CASSLAKGGTEAFF. The CDR3 nucleotides are TGTGCCAGCAGCTTAGCGAAAGGGGGCACTGAAGCTTTCTTT.